This TCR beta chain was sequenced in a study of blood T cell repertoires in COVID-19. Study context: Researchers got acute and convalescent COVID-19 samples from the United States, Italy and Spain. The analysed material was cDNA or gDNA that came from T cells, B-cell-depleted T cells, or PBMCs.

The CDR3 is 10 amino acids. The V end was cut by 4 bases, the J end by 6 bases, with 7 bases between. Per germline, CDR1 SQVTM and CDR2 ANQGSEA. In the original workflow: Scientists estimated how many nucleated cells there were by amplifying reference gene primers. Profiling relied on immunoSEQ multiplex PCR, and the TCRdb table lists in-frame clones only, not all of them. V and J calls and clone size are as listed in that table; D and trimming were resolved from the DNA. The sample lists about 140,000 clones, around 76% occurring once. The sequenced sample consisted of peripheral blood. The chain combines TRBV29-1 with TRBJ2-7; D unclear. The TCR sequence derives from a man of 80 years or more with acute or convalescent COVID-19. CDR3 loop: CSVGNSEQYF. DNA of the CDR3: TGCAGCGTTGGAAACAGCGAGCAGTACTTC.